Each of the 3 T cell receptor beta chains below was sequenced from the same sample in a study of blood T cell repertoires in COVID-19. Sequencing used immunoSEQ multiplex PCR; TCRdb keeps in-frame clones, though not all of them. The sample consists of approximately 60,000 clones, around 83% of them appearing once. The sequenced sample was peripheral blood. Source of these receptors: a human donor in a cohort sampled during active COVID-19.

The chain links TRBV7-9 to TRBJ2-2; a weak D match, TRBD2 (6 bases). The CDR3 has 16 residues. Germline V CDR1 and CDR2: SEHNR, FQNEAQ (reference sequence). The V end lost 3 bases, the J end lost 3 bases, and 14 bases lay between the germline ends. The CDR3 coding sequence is TGTGCCAGCAGCTTTAGTGCAGGGAGGTACACCGGGGAGCTGTTTTTT. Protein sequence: CASSFSAGRYTGELFF. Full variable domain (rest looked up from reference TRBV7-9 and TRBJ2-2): DTGVSQNPRHKITKRGQNVTFRCDPISEHNRLYWYRQTLGQGPEFLTYFQNEAQLEKSRLLSDRFSAERPKGSFSTLEIQRTEQGDSAMYLCASSFSAGRYTGELFFGEGSRLTVL.

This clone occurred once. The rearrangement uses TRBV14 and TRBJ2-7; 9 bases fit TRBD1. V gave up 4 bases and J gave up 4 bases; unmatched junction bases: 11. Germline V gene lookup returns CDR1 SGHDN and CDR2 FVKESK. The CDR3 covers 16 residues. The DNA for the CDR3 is TGTGCCAGCAGCCCGGCCGGGACAGGGAGTAGATACGAGCAGTACTTC. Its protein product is CASSPAGTGSRYEQYF.

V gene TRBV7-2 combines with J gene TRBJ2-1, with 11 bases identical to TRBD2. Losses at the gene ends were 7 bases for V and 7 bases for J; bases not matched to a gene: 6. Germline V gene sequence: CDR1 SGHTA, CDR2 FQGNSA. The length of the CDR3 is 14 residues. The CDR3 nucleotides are TGTGCCAGCAAACCTAGCGGGAGGTGGAATGAGCAGTTCTTC. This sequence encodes CASKPSGRWNEQFF.